This T cell receptor (beta chain) emerged from a study of blood T cell repertoires in COVID-19. Unmatched junction bases numbered 5, after V lost 0 bases and J lost 7 bases. The germline gives CDR1 MGHRA, CDR2 YSYEKL. This CDR3 contains 15 residues. Assay used: immunoSEQ multiplex PCR; TCRdb lists only in-frame clones, some missing. This sample has some 190,000 clones, with approximately 80% found just once. The chain links TRBV4-1 to TRBJ2-1; 8 nucleotides line up with TRBD2. The sequence was obtained from a man aged 30 to 45 with acute COVID-19. The sample taken for sequencing was PBMCs or T cells enriched from blood (not recorded which). CDR3: CASSQERGGFNEQFF. The CDR3 DNA sequence: TGCGCCAGCAGCCAAGAACGGGGGGGCTTTAATGAGCAGTTCTTC.